Presented here are 26 T cell receptor beta chains from one specimen sequenced in a study of Ad26.COV2.S vaccination and SARS-CoV-2 variants (dated by TCRdb to about 2021). The treatment or condition tag for this specimen amounts to: 15 to 20 received Ad26.COV2.S at low or high dose, single or two shots; 5 received placebo; per-sample allocation not given. Repertoires of vaccine and placebo recipients were sequenced from samples collected on day 63 after the first injection. Receptor amplification or capture employed the immunoSEQ multiplex PCR assay. TCRdb limited this immuneACCESS table to in-frame rearrangements with V and J called. A share of clones is missing; checked studies link under half to unresolved V genes, and the rest is unexplained. This sample gives about half a million clones in total; approximately 90% of them show up just once. The leading ten clones occupy 1.5% to 2% of the sample.

The sequencing used peripheral blood, collected in a trial of Ad26.COV2.S vaccine versus placebo. These receptors were collected from a person between 18 and 65 years old who received the Ad26.COV2.S COVID-19 vaccine or a placebo.

The rearrangement uses TRBV24-1 and TRBJ2-3, with TRBD1 identical over 10 bases. The germline V gene encodes CDR1 KGHDR and CDR2 SFDVKD. V was pared by 4 bases and J by 7 bases, with 7 bases of the junction left unmatched. The CDR3 runs 15 residues. The CDR3 DNA reads as TGTGCCACCAGTGAAGCGGGGACAGGGGAAAATACGCAGTATTTT. Protein sequence: CATSEAGTGENTQYF.

The chain joins TRBV7-2 to TRBJ1-1, with TRBD1 as a possible D gene (5 bases). The V end lost 2 bases, the J end lost 0 bases, and 10 bases lay between the germline ends. CDR1 is SGHTA, CDR2 FQGNSA, per germline. The CDR3 has 15 residues. CDR3 region: CASSLSRGMNTEAFF. The CDR3 nucleotides read TGTGCCAGCAGCTTATCACGGGGGATGAACACTGAAGCTTTCTTT.

Worth noting for this clone: Other DNA sequences in the same sample also yield this CDR3. The rearrangement links TRBV3-1 (or the pseudogene TRBV3-2) to TRBJ2-7; unclear D gene. V gave up 3 bases and J gave up 3 bases, with 3 bases separating them. The CDR3 has 11 residues. Germline V lookup: CDR1 LGHDT, CDR2 YNNKEL (reference sequence). CDR3 DNA: TGTGCCAGCAGCCAGCTCTACGAGCAGTACTTC. It encodes CASSQLYEQYF.

The J gene is TRBJ2-1, the V gene TRBV19; 10 bases are shared with TRBD2. J gave up 8 bases and V 6 bases, and 13 bases lay outside the gene matches. This CDR3 is 16 amino acids long. Germline CDR1 is LNHDA and CDR2 is SQIVND (reference sequence). CDR3 DNA sequence: TGTGCCAGTAGAGGGATGAGAGCGGGAGGGCCCGATGAGCAGTTCTTC. Encoded protein: CASRGMRAGGPDEQFF.

The chain is built from TRBV27 and TRBJ2-7; D call uncertain. CDR3 length: 13 amino acids. The germline gives CDR1 MNHEY, CDR2 SMNVEV (reference sequence). The ends were cut back, 0 bases at V and 7 bases at J, with 10 bases in the middle. CDR3 in DNA: TGTGCCAGCAGTTTATCCCCAACACGAGAGCAGTACTTC. Its protein is CASSLSPTREQYF.

V is TRBV2 and J is TRBJ2-5; D gene ambiguous. CDR1 is SNHLY and CDR2 is FYNNEI in the germline V gene. This CDR3 is built from 13 residues. V dropped 6 bases and J dropped 5 bases, with 13 bases sitting between them. The CDR3 region is CASRKGPGETQYF. The CDR3, as DNA: TGTGCCAGCAGGAAGGGTCCTGGGGAGACCCAGTACTTC.

V usage is TRBV9 and J usage is TRBJ2-3; 8 nucleotides agree with TRBD2. This CDR3 comprises 16 residues. Germline V gene lookup returns CDR1 SGDLS and CDR2 YYNGEE. The V segment lost 4 bases and the J segment 0 bases; nucleotides outside the gene matches: 7. CDR3 sequence: CASSISGEASTDTQYF. CDR3 nucleotide sequence: TGTGCCAGCAGCATTAGCGGGGAAGCTAGCACAGATACGCAGTATTTT.

This clone was seen a single time. V and J are TRBV6-6 and TRBJ1-6; D unresolved. There are 13 residues in the CDR3. The V and J ends lost 6 bases and 7 bases respectively, with 10 bases between them. Germline CDR1 reads MNHNY; CDR2 reads SVGAGI (reference sequence). The CDR3 loop reads CASRPRPNSPLHF. As DNA, the CDR3 is TGTGCCAGCAGACCCCGCCCCAATTCACCCCTCCACTTT.

The chain carries TRBV18 and TRBJ2-7; the D gene is possibly TRBD2 (7 bases). This CDR3 spans 16 amino acids. From germline, CDR1 is KGHSH and CDR2 LQKENI. V lost 2 bases to trimming and J lost 6 bases, with 20 bases between them. CDR3 region: CASSPESLGGAGEQYF. The CDR3 region has the DNA TGTGCCAGCTCACCAGAGTCTTTGGGGGGGGCAGGCGAGCAGTACTTC.

The chain combines TRBV6-1 with TRBJ1-2; TRBD1 aligns across 12 bases. V lost 0 bases, J lost 8 bases, and 10 bases stayed unmatched. The CDR3 has 17 residues. Germline-derived CDR1 and CDR2 are MNHNS and SASEGT. Here the CDR3 reads CASSEAPPGQGAWGYTF. The DNA for the CDR3 is TGTGCCAGCAGTGAAGCCCCGCCGGGACAGGGGGCTTGGGGCTACACCTTC.

This clone was found once. Germline and junction disagree at one end, which may indicate a read error. V and J are TRBV5-1 and TRBJ1-6, with D possibly TRBD1 on 5 matching bases. The germline V gene has CDR1 SGHRS and CDR2 YFSETQ. The CDR3 totals 15 residues. CDR3 region: CARREVGGVRSPLHF. The CDR3 DNA reads TGCGCCCGCAGGGAGGTGGGGGGGGTTCGCTCACCCCTCCACTTT.

The rearrangement joins TRBV3-1 (or the pseudogene TRBV3-2) to TRBJ1-5; D is undetermined. This CDR3 spans 17 amino acids. The V and J ends lost 0 bases and 0 bases respectively, with 12 bases between them. CDR1 LGHDT and CDR2 YNNKEL come from the germline V gene (reference sequence). DNA of the CDR3: TGTGCCAGCAGCCAAGATGGCCCCGGGGATAGCAATCAGCCCCAGCATTTT. Protein: CASSQDGPGDSNQPQHF.

The V gene is TRBV11-2, the J gene TRBJ2-1, with 8 bases lining up with TRBD2. Trimming removed 0 bases from V and 1 base from J; junction bases left unmatched: 5. Germline V gene data show CDR1 as SGHAT and CDR2 as FQNNGV. This CDR3 region has 17 residues. This CDR3 reads CASSLEASGRSYNEQFF. Here the CDR3 DNA reads TGTGCCAGCAGCTTAGAAGCTAGCGGGCGGTCCTACAATGAGCAGTTCTTC.

This chain joins TRBV6-5 and TRBJ1-5; D is ambiguous. This CDR3 comprises 13 residues. Germline values: CDR1 MNHEY, CDR2 SVGAGI. Trimming removed 6 bases at V and 7 bases at J, with 13 bases between. CDR3 region: CASRAGRNQPQHF. CDR3 DNA sequence: TGTGCCAGCAGAGCAGGACGGAACCAGCCCCAGCATTTT.

This CDR3 is CATSGNREQFF. In nucleotides, the CDR3 is TGTGCCACCTCGGGGAACCGTGAGCAGTTCTTC. V and J are TRBV6-5 and TRBJ2-1; D possibly corresponds to TRBD2 (5 bases). Germline V gene data show CDR1 as MNHEY and CDR2 as SVGAGI. The CDR3 length is 11 residues. The V end lost 10 bases, the J end lost 9 bases, and 13 bases lay between the germline ends.

The rearrangement uses TRBV19 and TRBJ2-1; 7 bases are a match to TRBD2. The CDR3 is 19 amino acids. V gave up 0 bases and J gave up 4 bases; unmatched junction bases: 15. Germline V CDR1 and CDR2: LNHDA, SQIVND (reference sequence). CDR3 sequence (DNA): TGTGCCAGTAGTATAGATCTCCCGTTCGGCGGGAGACAGTACAATGAGCAGTTCTTC. Residues: CASSIDLPFGGRQYNEQFF.

The chain joins TRBV29-1 to TRBJ1-2; TRBD1 matches 7 bases. V was clipped by 2 bases and J by 4 bases; unmatched bases: 7. This CDR3 has 14 residues. Germline V gives CDR1 SQVTM, CDR2 ANQGSEA. CDR3 bases: TGCAGCGTTGAATTAGAGGGGGCTATCTATGGCTACACCTTC. It codes for CSVELEGAIYGYTF.

The V and J genes are TRBV12-3 or TRBV12-4 and TRBJ1-2, with D unclear. V lost 8 bases, J lost 4 bases, and 11 bases lay in between. The CDR3 spans 12 residues. The CDR3 nucleotides read TGTGCCAGCGGCTTCTCGGGCTATGGCTACACCTTC. Translation gives CASGFSGYGYTF.

The V and J genes are TRBV29-1 and TRBJ1-1; the D is unclear. CDR3 length: 10 amino acids. Looked up from germline, CDR1 is SQVTM and CDR2 is ANQGSEA. The V end lost 6 bases, the J end lost 7 bases, and 9 bases lay between the germline ends. The CDR3 DNA is TGCAGCGTAGCCGACATTGAAGCTTTCTTT. Residues: CSVADIEAFF.

The chain employs TRBV5-1 and TRBJ2-3, with D perhaps given as TRBD1 or TRBD2 (5 bases each). V was pared by 0 bases and J by 0 bases, with 8 bases between. The CDR3 has 15 amino acids. Germline CDR1 is SGHRS and CDR2 is YFSETQ. The CDR3 protein is CASSLGGSSTDTQYF. CDR3 in DNA: TGCGCCAGCAGCTTGGGGGGGTCTAGCACAGATACGCAGTATTTT.

This chain uses TRBV30 with TRBJ2-7; D may be TRBD2 (7 bases). CDR3 size: 12 residues. The germline V and J ends were trimmed by 4 bases and 2 bases, with 9 bases remaining between them. Looked up from germline, CDR1 is GTSNPN and CDR2 is SVGIG (reference sequence). The CDR3 loop reads CAWKGGAYEQYF. The CDR3 DNA follows: TGTGCCTGGAAGGGGGGGGCCTACGAGCAGTACTTC.

This chain joins TRBV2 and TRBJ1-1; 8 nucleotides line up with TRBD1. The V gene end was trimmed by 9 bases and the J gene end by 4 bases; junction bases not matched to a gene: 7. The CDR3 is made up of 13 amino acids. The germline V gene has CDR1 SNHLY and CDR2 FYNNEI. In nucleotides, the CDR3 is TGTGCCAGTGAGACAGGGGACTCCACTGAAGCTTTCTTT. Its translation is CASETGDSTEAFF.

This sequence joins TRBV11-2 and TRBJ2-4; no definite D call. Germline V gene lookup returns CDR1 SGHAT and CDR2 FQNNGV. The CDR3 has 15 amino acids. Trimming removed 4 bases at V and 7 bases at J, with 17 bases between. Written as DNA, the CDR3 is TGTGCCAGCAGCTCAGTCTGGGAAGGTACGAACATTCAGTACTTC. Translated: CASSSVWEGTNIQYF.

The chain links TRBV7-9 to TRBJ1-6, with TRBD1 matching over 7 bases. Germline-derived CDR1 and CDR2 are SEHNR and FQNEAQ (reference sequence). This CDR3 has 18 residues. V shed 0 bases, J shed 8 bases, and the junction held 13 bases outside the gene matches. CDR3 loop: CASSLAQTGKFFDSPLHF. The CDR3 DNA follows: TGTGCCAGCAGCTTAGCCCAGACAGGGAAATTCTTTGATTCACCCCTCCACTTT.

The V and J genes are TRBV7-3 and TRBJ1-2; D is undetermined. The CDR3 has 21 residues. Germline V CDR1 and CDR2: SGHTA, FQGTGA. V was pared by 1 base and J by 4 bases, with 31 bases between. The CDR3 spells CASSLNKDKVTTDLSCYGYTF. CDR3 DNA: TGTGCCAGCAGCTTAAATAAGGATAAGGTGACAACTGACCTTTCGTGCTATGGCTACACCTTC.

As to this clone: The sample has other DNA sequences that encode this CDR3 too. V gene TRBV18 combines with J gene TRBJ1-2; 9 nucleotides align to TRBD1. The germline V gene encodes CDR1 KGHSH and CDR2 LQKENI. The CDR3 is 14 residues long. V gave up 2 bases and J gave up 6 bases; unmatched junction bases: 4. The CDR3 spells CASSPTGTGHGYTF. CDR3 bases: TGTGCCAGCTCACCAACCGGGACAGGGCATGGCTACACCTTC.